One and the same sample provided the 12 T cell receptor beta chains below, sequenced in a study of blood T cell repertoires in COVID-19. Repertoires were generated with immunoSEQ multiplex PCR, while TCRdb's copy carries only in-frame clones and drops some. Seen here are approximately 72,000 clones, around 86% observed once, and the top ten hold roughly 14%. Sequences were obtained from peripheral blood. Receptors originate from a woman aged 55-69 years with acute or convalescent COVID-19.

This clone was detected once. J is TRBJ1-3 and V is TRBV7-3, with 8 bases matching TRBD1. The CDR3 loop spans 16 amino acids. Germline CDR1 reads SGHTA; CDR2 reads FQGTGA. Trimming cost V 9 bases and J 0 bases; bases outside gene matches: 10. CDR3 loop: CARWPGQGNSGNTIYF. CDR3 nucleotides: TGTGCCAGATGGCCCGGACAGGGAAACTCTGGAAACACCATATATTTT.

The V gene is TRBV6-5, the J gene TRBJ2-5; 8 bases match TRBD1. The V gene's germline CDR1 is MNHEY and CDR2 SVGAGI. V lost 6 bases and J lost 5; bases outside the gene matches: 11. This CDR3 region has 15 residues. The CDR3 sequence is CASRGWGQAIETQYF. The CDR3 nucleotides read TGTGCCAGCAGGGGGTGGGGACAGGCTATCGAGACCCAGTACTTC.

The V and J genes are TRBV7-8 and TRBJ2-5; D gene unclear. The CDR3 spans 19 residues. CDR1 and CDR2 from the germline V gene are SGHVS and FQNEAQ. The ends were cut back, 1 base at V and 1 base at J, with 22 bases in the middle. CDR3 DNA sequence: TGTGCCAGCAGCTTAGTGGCCCCCCCAGCGCTTACCTCCCAAGAGACCCAGTACTTC. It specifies CASSLVAPPALTSQETQYF.

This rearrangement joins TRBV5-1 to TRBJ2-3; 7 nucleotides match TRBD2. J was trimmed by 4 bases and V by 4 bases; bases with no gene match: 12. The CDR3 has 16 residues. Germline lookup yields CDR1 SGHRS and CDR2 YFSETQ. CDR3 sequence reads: CASSPGLKFQADTQYF. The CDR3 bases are TGCGCCAGCAGCCCGGGACTAAAATTTCAAGCAGATACGCAGTATTTT.

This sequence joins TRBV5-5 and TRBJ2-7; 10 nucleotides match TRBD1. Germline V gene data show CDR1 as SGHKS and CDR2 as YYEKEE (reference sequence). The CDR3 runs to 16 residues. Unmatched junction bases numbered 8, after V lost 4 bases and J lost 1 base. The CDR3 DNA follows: TGTGCCAGCAGCATACTAGGACAGGGGGTGTCCTACGAGCAGTACTTC. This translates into CASSILGQGVSYEQYF.

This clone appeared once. CDR3 amino acids: CSVERQGSYEQYF. For the CDR3, the DNA is TGCAGCGTTGAACGGCAGGGGTCCTACGAGCAGTACTTC. The rearrangement uses TRBV29-1 and TRBJ2-7; D is possibly TRBD1 (6 bases). Germline lookup yields CDR1 SQVTM and CDR2 ANQGSEA. Trimming cost V 2 bases and J 1 base, with 9 bases left between them. The CDR3 spans 13 residues.

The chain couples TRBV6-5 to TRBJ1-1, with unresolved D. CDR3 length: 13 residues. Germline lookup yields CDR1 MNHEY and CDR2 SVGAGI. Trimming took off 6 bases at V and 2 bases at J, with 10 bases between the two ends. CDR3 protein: CASSRFLNTEAFF. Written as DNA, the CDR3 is TGTGCCAGCAGCCGCTTCCTAAACACTGAAGCTTTCTTT.

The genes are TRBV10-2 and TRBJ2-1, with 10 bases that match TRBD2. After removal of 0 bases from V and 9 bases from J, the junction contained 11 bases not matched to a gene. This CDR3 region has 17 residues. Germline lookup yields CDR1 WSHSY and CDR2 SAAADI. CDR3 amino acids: CASSESGASGGAPEQFF. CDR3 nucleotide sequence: TGCGCCAGCAGTGAGTCTGGGGCGAGCGGGGGGGCCCCTGAGCAGTTCTTC.

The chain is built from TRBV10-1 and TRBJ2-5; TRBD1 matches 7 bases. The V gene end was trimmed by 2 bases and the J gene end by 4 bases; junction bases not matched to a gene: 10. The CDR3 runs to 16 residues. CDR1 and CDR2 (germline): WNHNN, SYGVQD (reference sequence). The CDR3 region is CASSEPTGTVGETQYF. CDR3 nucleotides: TGCGCCAGCAGTGAGCCAACCGGGACAGTCGGAGAGACCCAGTACTTC.

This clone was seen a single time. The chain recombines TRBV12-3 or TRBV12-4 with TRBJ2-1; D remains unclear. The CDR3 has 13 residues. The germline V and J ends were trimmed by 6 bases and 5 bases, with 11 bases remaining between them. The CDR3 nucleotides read TGTGCCAGCAGCCTTTTGAGCGACAATGAGCAGTTCTTC. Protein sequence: CASSLLSDNEQFF.

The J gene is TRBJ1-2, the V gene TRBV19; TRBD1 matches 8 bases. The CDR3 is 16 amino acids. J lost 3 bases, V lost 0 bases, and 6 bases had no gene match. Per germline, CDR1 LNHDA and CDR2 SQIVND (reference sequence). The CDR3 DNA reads TGTGCCAGTAGTATAGACGGGACAGGAAGGGACTATGGCTACACCTTC. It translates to CASSIDGTGRDYGYTF.

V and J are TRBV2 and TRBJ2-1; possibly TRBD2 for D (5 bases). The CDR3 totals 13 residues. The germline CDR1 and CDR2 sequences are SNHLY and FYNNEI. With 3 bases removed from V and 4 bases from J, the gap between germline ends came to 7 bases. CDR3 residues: CASSDGLYNEQFF. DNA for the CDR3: TGTGCCAGCAGTGACGGACTTTACAATGAGCAGTTCTTC.